The T cell receptor beta chain under discussion was sequenced for a study of cytomegalovirus exposure and HLA in healthy donors. Concerning this clone itself: Its antigen remains unidentified.

Overall study results and limits: The study put under 200 TCR beta chains on its list as cytomegalovirus-associated. One later analysis, an examination of the 100 to 150 validation repertoires, found that first-cohort TCR clusters tended to co-occur in them.

Repertoires were generated with immunoSEQ multiplex PCR, while TCRdb's copy carries only in-frame clones and drops some. The data hold 100,000 to 150,000 clones, with roughly 94% observed a single time. The donors belonged to the roughly 130-subject validation cohort, separate from the approximately 670-subject first cohort. The J segment lost 2 bases and the V segment lost 5 bases, leaving 7 bases of the junction unmatched. In germline, CDR1 is SGHTA, CDR2 FQGNSA. The CDR3 sequence is 16 residues long. This clonotype was sampled from a woman between 18 and 30 years old in good health and CMV-seronegative. V and J are TRBV7-2 and TRBJ2-3; 10 bases agree with TRBD2. The sample consisted of PBMCs. CDR3 protein: CASSRASGRATDTQYF. The DNA of the CDR3 is TGTGCCAGCAGCCGGGCGAGCGGGAGGGCCACAGATACGCAGTATTTT. The complete variable domain, with remaining parts taken from reference TRBV7-2 and TRBJ2-3, reads GAGVSQSPSNKVTEKGKDVELRCDPISGHTALYWYRQSLGQGLEFLIYFQGNSAPDKSGLPSDRFSAERTGGSVSTLTIQRTQQEDSAVYLCASSRASGRATDTQYFGPGTRLTVL.